This passage covers 4 T cell receptor beta chains from one sample sequenced in a study of shared clonotypes between healthy human individuals. Profiled with immunoSEQ multiplex PCR; TCRdb holds only in-frame clones, not every one. The sample carries more than 600,000 clones, 92% recorded once. The naive CD8 population came from CD45RO-negative cells selected for CCR7, without terminally differentiated effector memory CD45RA+ cells. The sample comprised naive CD8+ T cells sorted from blood. These receptors all come from a young man in good health.

This CDR3 reads CASSLGGGAQGQYF. The CDR3 nucleotides read TGTGCCAGCAGTTTAGGGGGAGGGGCGCAAGGGCAGTACTTC. J is TRBJ2-7 and V is TRBV28; 7 nucleotides agree with TRBD2. V was pared by 2 bases and J by 9 bases, with 10 bases of the junction left unmatched. This CDR3 spans 14 amino acids. Germline CDR1 reads MDHEN; CDR2 reads SYDVKM. The whole variable domain, filled in from reference TRBV28 and TRBJ2-7, reads DVKVTQSSRYLVKRTGEKVFLECVQDMDHENMFWYRQDPGLGLRLIYFSYDVKMKEKGDIPEGYSVSREKKERFSLILESASTNQTSMYLCASSLGGGAQGQYFGPGTRLTVT.

V gene TRBV6-1 combines with J gene TRBJ1-2; TRBD1 agrees at 9 bases. The CDR3 runs 15 residues. CDR1 is MNHNS and CDR2 is SASEGT in the germline V gene. The V and J ends lost 6 bases and 0 bases, in that order; junction bases with no gene match: 5. The CDR3 reads CASRDWTGANYGYTF. The CDR3 bases are TGTGCCAGCAGGGATTGGACAGGGGCTAACTATGGCTACACCTTC.

On this clone: Other DNA sequences in this sample translate to the same CDR3. This chain uses TRBV5-6 with TRBJ1-5; D is unresolved. The CDR3 has 13 residues. From germline, CDR1 is SGHDT and CDR2 YYEEEE. Trimming cost V 0 bases and J 4 bases, with 5 bases left between them. DNA for the CDR3: TGTGCCAGCAGCTTGGGGTCGAATCAGCCCCAGCATTTT. Translated: CASSLGSNQPQHF.

The chain is built from TRBV9 and TRBJ2-2; the match to TRBD2 covers 8 bases. The germline CDR1 and CDR2 sequences are SGDLS and YYNGEE. V lost 0 bases, J lost 7 bases, and 8 bases stayed unmatched. The length of the CDR3 is 16 residues. The CDR3: CASSVGKRESIGELFF. In DNA form, the CDR3 reads TGTGCCAGCAGCGTAGGAAAGCGGGAGAGCATCGGGGAGCTGTTTTTT.